This T cell receptor beta chain appears in the sequencing data of a study of human T cells and chemical hapten exposure. As to time point: patch test 1, 2 weeks after DPC sensitization. The treatment was: therapeutic diphenylcyclopropenone sensitization with weekly scalp DPC. The germline CDR1 and CDR2 sequences are ENHRY and SYGVKD. Trimming shortened V by 11 bases and J by 0 bases, and 14 bases separated the two germline ends. This CDR3 has 14 residues. This clonotype was picked up many times. TCRdb processed the RACE reads anew with MiXCR; each CDR3 protein has one entry. The data hold about 360,000 distinct CDR3 sequences, with around 4.8% observed a single time.

The rearrangement joins TRBV10-3 to TRBJ1-3; D is ambiguous. This clonotype was obtained from a woman between 50 and 59 years old with alopecia areata. Some clones in this sample may be carry-over from other donors' samples. The sample consisted of whole blood, taken in connection with sensitization to the hapten diphenylcyclopropenone (DPC). The CDR3 reads CASTSGFSGNTIYF. The CDR3 nucleotides read TGTGCCTCAACGAGCGGGTTCTCTGGAAACACCATATATTTT.